Listed here are 28 T cell receptor beta chains from one sample, sequenced in a study of shared clonotypes between healthy human individuals. Cells designated naive CD8 were CD45RO-negative and were positively selected for CCR7, with terminally differentiated effector memory CD45RA+ cells excluded. Measured with immunoSEQ multiplex PCR; TCRdb has only the in-frame clones, and not every one. This repertoire shows 1.5 million to 2.5 million clones, about 94% found once; its top ten account for 0.9% to 1.5%. Specimen: naive CD8+ T cells sorted from blood. These receptors originate from a man aged 18 to 29 in good health.

This chain joins TRBV7-9 and TRBJ1-1, with D perhaps matching TRBD1 (5 bases). Deletions cut 3 bases from V and 3 bases from J, with 11 bases between. Germline V gene data show CDR1 as SEHNR and CDR2 as FQNEAQ (reference sequence). The CDR3 loop spans 14 amino acids. CDR3 in DNA: TGTGCCAGCAGCTTCGGACACCAAGACACTGAAGCTTTCTTT. Protein: CASSFGHQDTEAFF. Looking up the rest from reference TRBV7-9 and TRBJ1-1 gives the full variable domain: DTGVSQNPRHKITKRGQNVTFRCDPISEHNRLYWYRQTLGQGPEFLTYFQNEAQLEKSRLLSDRFSAERPKGSFSTLEIQRTEQGDSAMYLCASSFGHQDTEAFFGQGTRLTVV.

This clone was observed once. The V gene is TRBV10-1, the J gene TRBJ2-7; 8 nucleotides line up with TRBD2. In germline, CDR1 is WNHNN, CDR2 SYGVQD (reference sequence). CDR3 size: 16 residues. V was pared by 0 bases and J by 0 bases, with 4 bases of the junction left unmatched. DNA for the CDR3: TGCGCCAGCAGTGAGTCTGTCGGGAGGGCCTCCTACGAGCAGTACTTC. It specifies CASSESVGRASYEQYF.

The count of this clone is one. The V gene is TRBV6-5, the J gene TRBJ2-7; weak D call: TRBD2 (5 bases). The CDR3 runs 15 residues. Trimming took 6 bases from V and 3 from J, leaving 18 bases between them. CDR1 is MNHEY and CDR2 is SVGAGI in the germline V gene. CDR3 coding DNA: TGTGCCAGCAGGCCCGAGGCTGACTACTACTACGAGCAGTACTTC. Translating gives CASRPEADYYYEQYF.

This chain links TRBV7-9 with TRBJ2-7, with TRBD2 matching 7 bases. The germline gives CDR1 SEHNR, CDR2 FQNEAQ (reference sequence). This CDR3 region has 16 residues. Trimming took 4 bases from V and 5 from J; bases not matched to a gene: 14. The CDR3 sequence: CASSSGLAGVGDEQYF. CDR3 in DNA: TGTGCCAGCAGCTCCGGCCTGGCGGGAGTAGGCGACGAGCAGTACTTC.

Concerning this clone itself: The sample has other DNA sequences that encode this CDR3 too. The chain couples TRBV27 to TRBJ1-1; 7 bases are a match to TRBD1. The length of the CDR3 is 12 residues. The germline V gene has CDR1 MNHEY and CDR2 SMNVEV (reference sequence). J gave up 5 bases and V 9 bases, and 6 bases lay outside the gene matches. The CDR3 DNA is TGTGCCAGTCGACAGGGAGGGACTGAAGCTTTCTTT. It codes for CASRQGGTEAFF.

This clone occurred a few times. This CDR3 is also generated by other DNA sequences in the sample. This rearrangement joins TRBV30 to TRBJ2-2, with D uncertain. Germline V lookup: CDR1 GTSNPN, CDR2 SVGIG (reference sequence). Trimming left V 0 bases short and J 6 bases short, with 2 bases between. The CDR3 spans 11 residues. CDR3 sequence (DNA): TGTGCCTGGAGTGTATCCGGGGAGCTGTTTTTT. Its protein is CAWSVSGELFF.

In DNA, the CDR3 is TGTGCCAGCTTAAGCACAGGGAGCTCCTACGAGCAGTACTTC. Residues: CASLSTGSSYEQYF. The chain couples TRBV6-4 to TRBJ2-7; maybe TRBD1 (6 bases). This CDR3 is 14 amino acids long. Trimming removed 8 bases from V and 0 bases from J, with 14 bases in between. Looked up from germline, CDR1 is MRHNA and CDR2 is SNTAGT.

This chain joins TRBV4-1 and TRBJ2-7, with 8 bases fitting TRBD2. The CDR3 is 14 amino acids. V shed 4 bases and J 2 bases; nucleotides not matched to a gene: 4. The germline V gene encodes CDR1 MGHRA and CDR2 YSYEKL. The CDR3 here is CASSPSGSAYEQYF. As DNA, the CDR3 is TGCGCCAGCAGCCCAAGCGGGAGTGCCTACGAGCAGTACTTC.

This rearrangement joins TRBV28 to TRBJ1-6, with a possible D match to TRBD1 (5 bases). This CDR3 is built from 13 residues. The germline gives CDR1 MDHEN, CDR2 SYDVKM. The V end was cut by 8 bases, the J end by 7 bases, with 12 bases between. The CDR3 nucleotides read TGTGCCAGCTTTGGGGGGGGAAATTCACCCCTCCACTTT. This translates into CASFGGGNSPLHF.

V and J are TRBV9 and TRBJ1-3; 11 nucleotides agree with TRBD1. CDR1 SGDLS and CDR2 YYNGEE come from the germline V gene. V was pared by 1 base and J by 8 bases, with 8 bases of the junction left unmatched. This CDR3 contains 16 residues. For the CDR3, the DNA is TGTGCCAGCAGCGTATATGGGACAGGGGGTCGTGACACCATATATTTT. Translating gives CASSVYGTGGRDTIYF.

The chain joins TRBV14 to TRBJ2-2, with unresolved D. The germline V gene encodes CDR1 SGHDN and CDR2 FVKESK. V was trimmed by 3 bases and J by 1 base, leaving 3 bases between them. The CDR3 extends over 13 amino acids. CDR3 loop: CASSHQNTGELFF. The CDR3 DNA follows: TGTGCCAGCAGCCACCAGAACACCGGGGAGCTGTTTTTT.

This chain connects TRBV9 to TRBJ2-2; D is ambiguous. Per germline, CDR1 SGDLS and CDR2 YYNGEE. The CDR3 is 13 amino acids. V lost 0 bases and J 4 bases, leaving 4 bases between the germline ends. In DNA, the CDR3 is TGTGCCAGCAGCGTAGCGATCACCGGGGAGCTGTTTTTT. Amino acid sequence: CASSVAITGELFF.

The CDR3 region is CASQRTGTGELFF. The CDR3, as DNA: TGTGCCAGCCAAAGGACAGGGACCGGGGAGCTGTTTTTT. V usage is TRBV27 and J usage is TRBJ2-2, with 8 bases lining up with TRBD1. V dropped 8 bases and J dropped 5; count of bases not matched to a gene: 4. The germline V gene encodes CDR1 MNHEY and CDR2 SMNVEV (reference sequence). The CDR3 spans 13 residues.

The chain recombines TRBV6-6 with TRBJ2-3; no reliable D call. This CDR3 is 13 amino acids long. Germline CDR1 reads MNHNY; CDR2 reads SVGAGI (reference sequence). Deletions cut 10 bases from V and 2 bases from J, with 13 bases between. CDR3 nucleotides: TGTGCCACCTGGCGATCTTCCACAGATACGCAGTATTTT. Translation gives CATWRSSTDTQYF.

V is TRBV29-1 and J is TRBJ2-7, with TRBD1 matching 7 bases. Germline V gene data show CDR1 as SQVTM and CDR2 as ANQGSEA. The CDR3 covers 15 residues. With V trimmed by 5 bases and J by 4 bases, 14 bases remained unmatched. The CDR3 spells CSVHFVGQNLYEQYF. The CDR3 region has the DNA TGCAGCGTTCACTTCGTGGGACAGAATCTTTACGAGCAGTACTTC.

The gene calls are TRBV7-6 and TRBJ2-1; 13 nucleotides align to TRBD2. The V segment lost 5 bases and the J segment 7 bases; nucleotides outside the gene matches: 5. Germline CDR1 and CDR2: SGHVS and FNYEAQ. The CDR3 spans 15 residues. CDR3 nucleotides: TGTGCCAGCAGCGCACTAGCGGGAGGGACGAATGAGCAGTTCTTC. It yields the protein CASSALAGGTNEQFF.

The rearrangement joins TRBV7-9 to TRBJ1-1; no clear D gene. Germline assignment: CDR1 SEHNR and CDR2 FQNEAQ (reference sequence). The V and J ends lost 7 bases and 6 bases respectively, with 15 bases between them. This CDR3 region has 13 residues. The CDR3 nucleotides read TGTGCCAGCACCGATATATTGACCGCTGAAGCTTTCTTT. Amino acid sequence: CASTDILTAEAFF.

The chain employs TRBV19 and TRBJ2-7; D possibly corresponds to TRBD2 (5 bases). CDR3 length equals 14 residues. Germline-derived CDR1 and CDR2 are LNHDA and SQIVND (reference sequence). Trimming removed 0 bases from V and 5 bases from J, with 11 bases in between. The CDR3 loop reads CASSIEGGTDEQYF. Written as DNA, the CDR3 is TGTGCCAGTAGTATAGAAGGAGGCACGGACGAGCAGTACTTC.

The rearrangement links TRBV6-1 to TRBJ2-7; D call uncertain. Trimming removed 1 base from V and 0 bases from J, with 10 bases in between. Germline CDR1 is MNHNS and CDR2 is SASEGT. CDR3 size: 15 residues. In nucleotides, the CDR3 is TGTGCCAGCAGTGAAGAGGGTAACCTCTCCTACGAGCAGTACTTC. Protein sequence: CASSEEGNLSYEQYF.

This clone showed up just a few times. V is TRBV30 and J is TRBJ1-1; no firm D call. This CDR3 region has 12 residues. Germline V CDR1 and CDR2: GTSNPN, SVGIG (reference sequence). Trimming removed 3 bases at V and 1 base at J, with 6 bases between. CDR3 loop: CAWRVGNTEAFF. For the CDR3, the DNA is TGTGCCTGGAGGGTGGGGAACACTGAAGCTTTCTTT.

This chain connects TRBV10-2 to TRBJ2-7; 10 bases agree with TRBD1. Germline assignment: CDR1 WSHSY and CDR2 SAAADI. V gave up 8 bases and J gave up 6 bases; unmatched junction bases: 13. The CDR3 is 15 amino acids. The CDR3 reads CASSRGWDRGFEQYF. The CDR3 region has the DNA TGCGCCAGCTCTCGTGGTTGGGACAGGGGATTCGAGCAGTACTTC.

The rearrangement joins TRBV2 to TRBJ2-5; no clear D gene. Germline V lookup: CDR1 SNHLY, CDR2 FYNNEI. The CDR3 runs to 13 residues. Between the trimmed V and J ends, which lost 4 bases and 5 bases, there was a span of 11 bases. For the CDR3, the DNA is TGTGCCAGCAGTGCCCACCTGTCCGAGACCCAGTACTTC. Amino acid sequence: CASSAHLSETQYF.

CDR3 sequence (DNA): TGTGCCTGGAGTCTGAGCGGGCTGGCAGATACGCAGTATTTT. Translated, it gives CAWSLSGLADTQYF. The chain has TRBV30 and TRBJ2-3, with a tentative D call TRBD2 (6 bases). Germline V gene data show CDR1 as GTSNPN and CDR2 as SVGIG (reference sequence). With 2 bases removed from V and 4 bases from J, the gap between germline ends came to 13 bases. This CDR3 is 14 amino acids long.

The chain employs TRBV7-9 and TRBJ2-7; D remains unclear. Germline CDR1 and CDR2: SEHNR and FQNEAQ (reference sequence). The CDR3 has 13 residues. V was trimmed by 1 base and J by 4 bases, leaving 8 bases between them. The DNA of the CDR3 is TGTGCCAGCAGCTTAGGAATGGGATACGAGCAGTACTTC. It translates to CASSLGMGYEQYF.

The chain carries TRBV27 and TRBJ2-7, with a tentative D call TRBD2 (6 bases). Germline CDR1 MNHEY, CDR2 SMNVEV (reference sequence). Trimming took 6 bases from V and 1 from J, leaving 22 bases between them. The CDR3 extends over 17 amino acids. The DNA for the CDR3 is TGTGCCAGCAGGGGCGGGGCCTCTACGACTCCTTCCTACGAGCAGTACTTC. Amino acids: CASRGGASTTPSYEQYF.

With respect to this clone: In the same sample, other DNA sequences code for this CDR3. The V gene is TRBV13, the J gene TRBJ2-2; D is undetermined. Trimming took off 1 base at V and 5 bases at J, with 2 bases between the two ends. There are 12 residues in the CDR3. CDR1 is PRHDT and CDR2 is FYEKMQ in the germline V gene (reference sequence). CDR3 nucleotide sequence: TGTGCCAGCAGCTTAGAAACCGGGGAGCTGTTTTTT. Its translation is CASSLETGELFF. Filled out from reference TRBV13 and TRBJ2-2, the complete variable domain reads AAGVIQSPRHLIKEKRETATLKCYPIPRHDTVYWYQQGPGQDPQFLISFYEKMQSDKGSIPDRFSAQQFSDYHSELNMSSLELGDSALYFCASSLETGELFFGEGSRLTVL.

This clone was observed once. This rearrangement joins TRBV4-1 to TRBJ1-1; D remains ambiguous. CDR1 and CDR2 from the germline V gene are MGHRA and YSYEKL. The CDR3 totals 14 residues. Trimming shortened V by 1 base and J by 3 bases, and 9 bases separated the two germline ends. Here the CDR3 DNA reads TGCGCCAGCAGCCAAGTCGATGTGGACACTGAAGCTTTCTTT. Residues: CASSQVDVDTEAFF.

Comments on this clone: The same CDR3 can be traced to other DNA sequences in this sample. The chain employs TRBV13 and TRBJ2-7; TRBD1 might be the D (5 bases). Trimming left V 5 bases short and J 3 bases short, with 14 bases between. Germline V gives CDR1 PRHDT, CDR2 FYEKMQ (reference sequence). The CDR3 sequence is 14 residues long. The CDR3 DNA reads TGTGCCAGCAGCCCAGGGTTAGGGGACTACGAGCAGTACTTC. Translating gives CASSPGLGDYEQYF.